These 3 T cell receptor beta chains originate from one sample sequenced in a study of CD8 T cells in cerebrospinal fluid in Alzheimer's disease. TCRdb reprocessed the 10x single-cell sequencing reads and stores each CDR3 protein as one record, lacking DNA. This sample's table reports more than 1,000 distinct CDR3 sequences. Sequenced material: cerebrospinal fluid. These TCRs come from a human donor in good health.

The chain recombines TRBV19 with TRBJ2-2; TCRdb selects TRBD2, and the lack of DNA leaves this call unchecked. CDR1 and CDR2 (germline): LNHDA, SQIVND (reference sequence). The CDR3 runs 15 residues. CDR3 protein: CASLGGIVNTGELFF.

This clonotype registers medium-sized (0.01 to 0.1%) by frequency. The CDR3 is CASSFGPQYEQYF. The V call is TRBV7-6, the J call TRBJ2-7. Germline-derived CDR1 and CDR2 are SGHVS and FNYEAQ. The CDR3 contains 13 residues.

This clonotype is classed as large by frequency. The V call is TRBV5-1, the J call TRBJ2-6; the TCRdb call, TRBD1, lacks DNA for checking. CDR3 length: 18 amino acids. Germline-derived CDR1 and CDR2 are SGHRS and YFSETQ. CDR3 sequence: CASSSQGQGALGANVLTF.